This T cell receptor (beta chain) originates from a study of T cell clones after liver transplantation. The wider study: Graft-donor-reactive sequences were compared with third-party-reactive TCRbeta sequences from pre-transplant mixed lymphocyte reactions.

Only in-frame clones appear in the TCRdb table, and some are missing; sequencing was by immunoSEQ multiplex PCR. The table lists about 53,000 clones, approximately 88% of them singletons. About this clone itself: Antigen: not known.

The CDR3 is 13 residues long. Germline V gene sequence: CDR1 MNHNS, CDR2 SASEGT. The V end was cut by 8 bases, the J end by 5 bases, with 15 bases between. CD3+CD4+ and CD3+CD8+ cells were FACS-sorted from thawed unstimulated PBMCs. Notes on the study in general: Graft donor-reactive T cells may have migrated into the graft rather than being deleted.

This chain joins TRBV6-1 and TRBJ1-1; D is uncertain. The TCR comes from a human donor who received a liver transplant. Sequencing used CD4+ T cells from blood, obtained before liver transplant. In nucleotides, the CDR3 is TGTGCCAGCTCAAGGGAAGTCGGGACTGAAGCTTTCTTT. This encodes CASSREVGTEAFF.